These T cell receptor beta chains were read from a single sample in a study of blood T cell repertoires in COVID-19. Here immunoSEQ multiplex PCR was the method, and the copy in TCRdb shows in-frame clones only, minus some. The data contain 15,000 to 20,000 clones, about 92% of them singletons. Material: peripheral blood. These receptors originate from a human donor in a cohort sampled during active COVID-19. Both conserved end residues are part of each CDR3. D genes are given only for firm matches. Size values are once, few and many counts, or a class for expanded clones, and some rows have none.

d_call,clone_size,v_call,j_call,cdr3_nt,cdr3_aa
TRBD1,.,TRBV11-2,TRBJ1-4,TGTGCCAGCAGCAAACATATTGGGACAGGGAATGAAAAACTGTTTTTT,CASSKHIGTGNEKLFF
TRBD2,.,TRBV7-2,TRBJ2-1,TGTGCCAGCAGCTTAATAGCGGGGGGTCTTCGAGGTGAGCAGTTCTTC,CASSLIAGGLRGEQFF
.,.,TRBV29-1,TRBJ2-5,TGCAGCGTTGATCTAGCGAGGGAGACCCAGTACTTC,CSVDLARETQYF
TRBD1,.,TRBV29-1,TRBJ1-1,TGCAGCGTAATAGGACAGGGTGCTCACACTGAAGCTTTCTTT,CSVIGQGAHTEAFF
TRBD2,.,TRBV11-2,TRBJ2-2,TGTGCCAGCAGCTCCCCGGGACTAGCGGGAGGCCGGGGCACCGGGGAGCTGTTTTTT,CASSSPGLAGGRGTGELFF
.,few,TRBV11-1,TRBJ1-2,TGTGCCAGCAGCTTAGGAAGCTACAACTATGGCTACACCTTC,CASSLGSYNYGYTF
.,.,TRBV2,TRBJ2-3,TGTGCCAGCAGAGGGACTTGGGACACAGATACGCAGTATTTT,CASRGTWDTDTQYF
TRBD1,.,TRBV27,TRBJ2-6,TGTGCCAGCAGCCGGAAACCACCCTGGGCGGGACAGGGATCCTCTGGGGCCAACGTCCTGACTTTC,CASSRKPPWAGQGSSGANVLTF
.,.,TRBV5-8,TRBJ1-4,TGTGCCAGCAGCTTTAGAGGGTTGGAGGGAAAACTGTTTTTT,CASSFRGLEGKLFF
.,.,TRBV5-1,TRBJ2-7,TGCGCCAGCAGCTTATCCACAGGGTACGAGCAGTACTTC,CASSLSTGYEQYF
.,.,TRBV15,TRBJ1-5,TGTGCCACCAGCAGAGATGGCGGTTATAGCAATCAGCCCCAGCATTTT,CATSRDGGYSNQPQHF
.,.,TRBV6-6,TRBJ2-4,TGTGCCAGCAGAGGGAGGGCCAAAAACATTCAGTACTTC,CASRGRAKNIQYF
.,.,TRBV6-2/TRBV6-3,TRBJ2-7,TGTGCCAGCAGTTACGCTACCTCCACCCTTTACGAGCAGTACTTC,CASSYATSTLYEQYF
TRBD1,once,TRBV6-5,TRBJ1-2,TGTGCCAGCACCCAGGGGACAGGGCCTTATGGCTACACCTTC,CASTQGTGPYGYTF
.,.,TRBV30,TRBJ1-2,TGTGCCTGGAGTGAACAAGGGACTGCCGGCGTGGGCTACACCTTC,CAWSEQGTAGVGYTF
TRBD1,.,TRBV5-1,TRBJ2-7,TGCGCCAGCAGCACTCGGCGAGGGATGGACAGGGTCACTCCTTACGAGCAGTACTTC,CASSTRRGMDRVTPYEQYF
.,.,TRBV2,TRBJ1-4,TGTGCCAGCAGGGACAGAATCTCTCTTAATGAAAAACTGTTTTTT,CASRDRISLNEKLFF
.,.,TRBV5-5,TRBJ2-2,TGTGCCAGCGGGGGACTTCTCAACACCGGGGAGCTGTTTTTT,CASGGLLNTGELFF
.,.,TRBV11-2,TRBJ2-1,TGTGCCAGCAGCTTAAATCCCGTGAACTTTGATGAGCAGTTCTTC,CASSLNPVNFDEQFF
.,.,TRBV7-2,TRBJ2-1,TGTGCCAGCAGCTTAGCTAAAGGGGATGAGCAGTTCTTC,CASSLAKGDEQFF
TRBD1,.,TRBV2,TRBJ2-5,TGTGCCAGCACCCCCGGGACAGGTGGGGAGACCCAGTACTTC,CASTPGTGGETQYF
.,once,TRBV2,TRBJ1-5,TGTGCCAGCAGTGTTCTGAGGACAGCGAATCAGCCCCAGCATTTT,CASSVLRTANQPQHF
.,.,TRBV28,TRBJ1-5,TGTGCCAGCAGCTGGGACACGGGAAATCAGCCCCAGCATTTT,CASSWDTGNQPQHF
.,.,TRBV7-8,TRBJ1-1,TGTGCCAGCAGCTTAGTCATCGCGTCAGGGGACACTGAAGCTTTCTTT,CASSLVIASGDTEAFF
.,.,TRBV14,TRBJ2-2,TGTGCCAGCAGCCGTTCTGGCGGGGCGAACACCGGGGAGCTGTTTTTT,CASSRSGGANTGELFF
.,.,TRBV16,TRBJ2-1,TGTGCCAGCAGCCAATTCACCGGTGAGCAGTTCTTC,CASSQFTGEQFF
.,.,TRBV6-5,TRBJ2-5,TGTGCCAGCAGTTACTCGGTCTACAGACAAGAGACCCAGTACTTC,CASSYSVYRQETQYF
.,.,TRBV9,TRBJ2-1,TGTGCCAGCAGCACAACAAGTCTAGACTACAATGAGCAGTTCTTC,CASSTTSLDYNEQFF
TRBD1,.,TRBV9,TRBJ1-3,TGTGCCAGCGGGACAGGGAACTCTGGAAACACCATATATTTT,CASGTGNSGNTIYF
TRBD2,.,TRBV7-9,TRBJ2-6,TGTGCCAGCAGCTCGACTAGCGGGGTCCCCTCTGGGGCCAACGTCCTGACTTTC,CASSSTSGVPSGANVLTF
TRBD1,.,TRBV4-3,TRBJ1-4,TGCGCCAGCAGCCTTGAAGCGGGACAGGCGACAACTAATGAAAAACTGTTTTTT,CASSLEAGQATTNEKLFF
.,.,TRBV5-1,TRBJ2-1,TGCGCCAGCAGCTCGGGGATCAGCTCCTACAATGAGCAGTTCTTC,CASSSGISSYNEQFF
.,.,TRBV28,TRBJ1-3,TGTGCCAGCACGTCTCTTTATGGCCTCTCTGGAAACACCATATATTTT,CASTSLYGLSGNTIYF
.,once,TRBV18,TRBJ1-3,TGTGCCAGCGTAGACAGTTCTTCTGGAAACACCATATATTTT,CASVDSSSGNTIYF
.,few,TRBV6-7,TRBJ1-1,TGTGCCAGCAGACGGGACGGCGGGGGTGCTGAAGCTTTCTTT,CASRRDGGGAEAFF
TRBD2,.,TRBV6-5,TRBJ2-3,TGTGCCAGCAGAGGACTAGCGGGGTTGTTGGATACGCAGTATTTT,CASRGLAGLLDTQYF
.,.,TRBV19,TRBJ2-3,TGTGCCAGTAGTATACTTGCGGCCTCTAGCACAGATACGCAGTATTTT,CASSILAASSTDTQYF
TRBD2,once,TRBV11-2,TRBJ2-7,TGTGCCAGCAGCTATAGCGGGATTGGGTTCTACGAGCAGTACTTC,CASSYSGIGFYEQYF
.,.,TRBV10-1,TRBJ1-5,TGCTCACGGGATAGCAATCAGCCCCAGCATTTT,CSRDSNQPQHF